The TCR beta chain under discussion was sequenced for a study of T-cell reconstitution after alpha-beta-depleted transplantation in children. Unique molecular identifiers were incorporated into the prepared TCRbeta library. In TCRdb, the PCR reads were re-called with MiXCR into one record per CDR3 protein. The sample lists some 450,000 distinct CDR3 sequences; about 40% were seen once. The CDR3 totals 15 residues. Trimming stripped 2 bases from V and 0 bases from J, with 10 bases between. Germline CDR1 SEHNR, CDR2 FQNEAQ (reference sequence). This chain connects TRBV7-9 to TRBJ2-5; D assignment may be TRBD1 or TRBD2 (5 bases each). The receptor's source is a girl aged 2 to 10 with aplastic anemia, due to receive a stem cell transplant. Sample: PBMCs, taken before TCRalphabeta/CD19-depleted stem cell transplant. The DNA of the CDR3 is TGTGCCAGCAGCTTACGAGGGACCTACCAAGAGACCCAGTACTTC. It yields the protein CASSLRGTYQETQYF. Looking up the rest from reference TRBV7-9 and TRBJ2-5 gives the full variable domain: DTGVSQNPRHKITKRGQNVTFRCDPISEHNRLYWYRQTLGQGPEFLTYFQNEAQLEKSRLLSDRFSAERPKGSFSTLEIQRTEQGDSAMYLCASSLRGTYQETQYFGPGTRLLVL.